The next 4 T cell receptor beta chains were all read from a single sample in a study of early T cells in non-severe SARS-CoV-2 infection (dated by TCRdb to the early 2020s). The protocol used for the library was 5' RACE. The listed sequencing device is NextSeq 500. Through fastp at Q25 and MiXCR, TCRdb rebuilt clones from the public reads, retaining in-frame beta chains. Here each entry gathers all rows of one CDR3 protein and keeps the most common genes and DNA. The sample has 24,000 or so distinct CDR3 sequences on record, 4% to 4.5% of them singletons. 3.5% to 5% of the sample belongs to the ten largest clones. The sequenced sample was whole blood. These receptors originate from an adult who was a healthcare worker with PCR-confirmed SARS-CoV-2 infection or an uninfected control (not recorded which).

The V call is TRBV12-5, the J call TRBJ2-1; 11 bases map to TRBD2. V shed 3 bases and J 6 bases; nucleotides not matched to a gene: 13. Germline values: CDR1 LGHNT, CDR2 FRNRAP. CDR3 length: 18 residues. The chain's CDR3 is CASGFGLAGGPTCNEQFF. CDR3 nucleotides: TGTGCTAGTGGTTTTGGGCTAGCGGGAGGTCCAACCTGCAATGAGCAGTTCTTC. The full variable domain, its missing parts supplied by reference TRBV12-5 and TRBJ2-1, is DARVTQTPRHKVTEMGQEVTMRCQPILGHNTVFWYRQTMMQGLELLAYFRNRAPLDDSGMPKDRFSAEMPDATLATLKIQPSEPRDSAVYFCASGFGLAGGPTCNEQFFGPGTRLTVL.

In its sample, this clonotype was seen many times. CDR3 nucleotides: TGTGCCAGCAGGCGAGCAGGGTTAACTGAAGCTTTCTTT. Translation: CASRRAGLTEAFF. The V gene is TRBV27, the J gene TRBJ1-1; D may be TRBD1 (5 bases). Trimming cost V 6 bases and J 5 bases, with 13 bases left between them. Germline values: CDR1 MNHEY, CDR2 SMNVEV (reference sequence). The CDR3 contains 13 residues.

This clonotype has a count of ten or more. This sequence joins TRBV6-2 or TRBV6-3 and TRBJ2-1; no firm D call. Germline-derived CDR1 and CDR2 are MNHEY and SVGEGT. Trimming took off 4 bases at V and 4 bases at J, with 8 bases between the two ends. The CDR3 runs to 13 residues. CDR3 sequence reads: CASSSPSYNEQFF. CDR3 bases: TGTGCCAGCAGTTCCCCGTCTTACAATGAGCAGTTCTTC.

In its sample, this clonotype was seen a few times. The chain links TRBV7-9 to TRBJ1-2; D gene ambiguous. The CDR3 contains 15 residues. The germline V and J ends were trimmed by 5 bases and 6 bases, with 19 bases remaining between them. Looked up from germline, CDR1 is SEHNR and CDR2 is FQNEAQ (reference sequence). Here the CDR3 reads CASSEQTEKLNGYTF. CDR3 nucleotide sequence: TGTGCCAGCAGCGAGCAAACGGAAAAGTTGAATGGCTACACCTTC.